This TCR beta chain is from a study of long-term antiretroviral therapy in people with HIV. For this clone: What it recognizes is unknown.

Without exception, participants with HIV were treated in the United States. CDR3 size: 16 residues. The germline CDR1 and CDR2 sequences are SGHVS and FQNEAQ. The germline V and J ends were trimmed by 1 base and 4 bases, with 13 bases remaining between them. Study-wide results and caveats: Clonal expansions arising prior to ART prevailed in the repertoire at every time point.

At survey level, the immunoSEQ assay was run in its v3.0 version. Using immunoSEQ multiplex PCR, the repertoire was profiled, and TCRdb retains in-frame clones only, with some absent. The sample consists of 10,000 to 15,000 clones, 70% to 80% of them appearing once. This sample comprised unsorted PBMCs, obtained 1.3 years after starting antiretroviral therapy. This chain links TRBV7-8 with TRBJ1-4; D not resolved. The TCR originated in a woman younger than 35 with HIV. CDR3 sequence reads: CASSLDRIAFNEKLFF. Written as DNA, the CDR3 is TGTGCCAGCAGCTTAGACCGAATAGCCTTTAATGAAAAACTGTTTTTT.